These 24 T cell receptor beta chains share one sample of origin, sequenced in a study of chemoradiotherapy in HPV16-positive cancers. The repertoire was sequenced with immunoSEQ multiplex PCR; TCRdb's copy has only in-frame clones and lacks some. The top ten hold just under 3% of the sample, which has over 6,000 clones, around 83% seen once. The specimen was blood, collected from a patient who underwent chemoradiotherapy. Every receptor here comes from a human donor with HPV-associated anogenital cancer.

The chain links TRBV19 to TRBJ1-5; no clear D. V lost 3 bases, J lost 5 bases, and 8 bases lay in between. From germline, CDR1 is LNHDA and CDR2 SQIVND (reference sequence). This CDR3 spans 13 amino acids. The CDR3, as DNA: TGTGCCAGTAGTATGATAGGAGATCAGCCCCAGCATTTT. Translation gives CASSMIGDQPQHF. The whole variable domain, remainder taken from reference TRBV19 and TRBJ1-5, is DGGITQSPKYLFRKEGQNVTLSCEQNLNHDAMYWYRQDPGQGLRLIYYSQIVNDFQKGDIAEGYSVSREKKESFPLTVTSAQKNPTAFYLCASSMIGDQPQHFGDGTRLSIL.

The chain's CDR3 is CASRHVRISGYEQYF. CDR3 nucleotide sequence: TGTGCCAGCAGGCATGTTCGGATTAGCGGGTACGAGCAGTACTTC. The rearrangement links TRBV11-2 to TRBJ2-7; 7 nucleotides agree with TRBD2. The CDR3 length is 15 residues. Unmatched junction bases numbered 12, after V lost 6 bases and J lost 4 bases. The V gene's germline CDR1 is SGHAT and CDR2 FQNNGV.

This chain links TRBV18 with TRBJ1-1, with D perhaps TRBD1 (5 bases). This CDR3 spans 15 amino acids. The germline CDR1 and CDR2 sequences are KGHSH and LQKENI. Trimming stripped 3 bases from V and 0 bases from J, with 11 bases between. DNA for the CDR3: TGTGCCAGCTCACCTGGGGGAGAGATGAACACTGAAGCTTTCTTT. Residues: CASSPGGEMNTEAFF.

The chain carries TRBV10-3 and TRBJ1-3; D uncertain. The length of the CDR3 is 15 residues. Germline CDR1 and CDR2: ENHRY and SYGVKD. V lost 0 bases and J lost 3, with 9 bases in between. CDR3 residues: CAISESGRDGNTIYF. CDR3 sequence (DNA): TGTGCCATCAGTGAGTCAGGGAGGGATGGAAACACCATATATTTT.

The CDR3, as DNA: TGTGCCAGCAGCGCCCCCCGGGCGACAGGGAGCCATCAAGAGCAGTACTTC. Its translation: CASSAPRATGSHQEQYF. This chain links TRBV7-9 with TRBJ2-7, with 7 bases fitting TRBD1. The J segment lost 7 bases and the V segment lost 5 bases, leaving 20 bases of the junction unmatched. The CDR3 covers 17 residues. Germline V gives CDR1 SEHNR, CDR2 FQNEAQ (reference sequence).

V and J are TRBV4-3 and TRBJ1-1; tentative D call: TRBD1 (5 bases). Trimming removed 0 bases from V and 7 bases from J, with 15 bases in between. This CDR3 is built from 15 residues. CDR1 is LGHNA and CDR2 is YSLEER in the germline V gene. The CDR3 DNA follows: TGCGCCAGCAGCCAAGATTACCGGGACTCGGGTGAAGCTTTCTTT. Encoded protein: CASSQDYRDSGEAFF.

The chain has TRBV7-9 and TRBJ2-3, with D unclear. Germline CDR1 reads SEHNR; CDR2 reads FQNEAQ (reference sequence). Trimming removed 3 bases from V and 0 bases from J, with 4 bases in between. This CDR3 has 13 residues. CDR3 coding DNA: TGTGCCAGCAGCTTGGTCAGCACAGATACGCAGTATTTT. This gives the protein CASSLVSTDTQYF.

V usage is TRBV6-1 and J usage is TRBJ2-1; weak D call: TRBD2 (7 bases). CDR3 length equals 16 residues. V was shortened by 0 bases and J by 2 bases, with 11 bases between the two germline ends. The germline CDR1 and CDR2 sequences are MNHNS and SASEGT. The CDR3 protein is CASSEARGAAYNEQFF. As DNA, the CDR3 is TGTGCCAGCAGTGAAGCCCGGGGGGCGGCCTACAATGAGCAGTTCTTC.

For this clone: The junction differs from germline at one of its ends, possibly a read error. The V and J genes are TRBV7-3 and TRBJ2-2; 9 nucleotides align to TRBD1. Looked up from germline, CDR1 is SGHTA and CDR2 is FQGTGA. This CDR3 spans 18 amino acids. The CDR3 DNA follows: TGTGCCAGCAGCTTAAAGCGCCTGGACAGGGGCGTTCGCCGGGGAGCTGTTTTT. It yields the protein CASSLKRLDRGVRRGAVF.

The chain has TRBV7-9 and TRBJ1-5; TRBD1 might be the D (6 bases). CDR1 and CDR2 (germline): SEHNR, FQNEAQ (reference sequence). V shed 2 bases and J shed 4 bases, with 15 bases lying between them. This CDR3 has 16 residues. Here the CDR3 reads CASSLTSYRENQPQHF. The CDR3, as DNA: TGTGCCAGCAGCTTAACCTCTTACAGGGAAAATCAGCCCCAGCATTTT.

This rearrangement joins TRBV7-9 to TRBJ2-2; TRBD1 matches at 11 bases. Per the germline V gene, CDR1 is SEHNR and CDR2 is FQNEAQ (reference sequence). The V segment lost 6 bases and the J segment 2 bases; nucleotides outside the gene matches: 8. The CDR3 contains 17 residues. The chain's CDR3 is CASSKAGTGGNTGELFF. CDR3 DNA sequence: TGTGCCAGCAGTAAAGCCGGGACAGGGGGAAACACCGGGGAGCTGTTTTTT.

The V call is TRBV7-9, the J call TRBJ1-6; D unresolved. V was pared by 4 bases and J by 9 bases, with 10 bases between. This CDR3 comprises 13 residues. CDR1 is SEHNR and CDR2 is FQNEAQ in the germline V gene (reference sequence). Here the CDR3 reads CASSSTASSPLHF. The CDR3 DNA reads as TGTGCCAGCAGCTCCACAGCCAGTTCACCCCTCCACTTT.

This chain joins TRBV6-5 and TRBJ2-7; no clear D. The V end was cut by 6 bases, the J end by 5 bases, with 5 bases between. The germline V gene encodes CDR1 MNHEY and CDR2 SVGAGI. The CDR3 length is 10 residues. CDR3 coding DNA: TGTGCCAGCAGCTCTCACGAGCAGTACTTC. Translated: CASSSHEQYF.

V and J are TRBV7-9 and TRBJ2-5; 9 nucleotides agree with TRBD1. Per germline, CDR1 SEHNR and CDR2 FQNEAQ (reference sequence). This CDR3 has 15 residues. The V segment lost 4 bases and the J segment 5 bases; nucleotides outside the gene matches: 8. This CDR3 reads CASSSGTGQWETQYF. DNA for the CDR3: TGTGCCAGCAGCTCCGGGACAGGGCAGTGGGAGACCCAGTACTTC.

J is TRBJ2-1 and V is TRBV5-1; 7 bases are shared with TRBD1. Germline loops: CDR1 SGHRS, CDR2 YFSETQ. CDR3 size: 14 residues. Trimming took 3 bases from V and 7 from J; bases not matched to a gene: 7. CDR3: CASSWDRSPNEQFF. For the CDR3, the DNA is TGCGCCAGCAGCTGGGACAGAAGCCCTAATGAGCAGTTCTTC.

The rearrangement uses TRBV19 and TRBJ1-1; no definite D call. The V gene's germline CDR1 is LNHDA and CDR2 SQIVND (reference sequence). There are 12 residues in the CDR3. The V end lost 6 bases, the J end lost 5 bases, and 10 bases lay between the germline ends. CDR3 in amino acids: CASRRVETEAFF. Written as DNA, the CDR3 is TGTGCCAGTAGGCGGGTCGAGACTGAAGCTTTCTTT.

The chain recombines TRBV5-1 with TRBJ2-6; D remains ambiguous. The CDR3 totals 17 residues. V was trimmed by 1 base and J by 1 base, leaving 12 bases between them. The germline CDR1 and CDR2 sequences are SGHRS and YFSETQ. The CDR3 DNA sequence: TGCGCCAGCAGCTTGCGGGCCGTGGGATCTGGGGCCAACGTCCTGACTTTC. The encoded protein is CASSLRAVGSGANVLTF.

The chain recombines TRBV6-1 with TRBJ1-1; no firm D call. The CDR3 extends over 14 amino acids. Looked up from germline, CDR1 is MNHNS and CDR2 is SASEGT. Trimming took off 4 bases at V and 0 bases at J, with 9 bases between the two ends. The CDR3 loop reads CASSAEVMNTEAFF. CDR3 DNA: TGTGCCAGCAGTGCTGAGGTAATGAACACTGAAGCTTTCTTT.

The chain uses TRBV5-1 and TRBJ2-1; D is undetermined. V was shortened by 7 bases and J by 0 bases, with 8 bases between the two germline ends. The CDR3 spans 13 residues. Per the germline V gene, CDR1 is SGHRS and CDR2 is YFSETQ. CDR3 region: CASRIDSYNEQFF. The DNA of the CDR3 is TGCGCCAGCCGCATCGACTCCTACAATGAGCAGTTCTTC.

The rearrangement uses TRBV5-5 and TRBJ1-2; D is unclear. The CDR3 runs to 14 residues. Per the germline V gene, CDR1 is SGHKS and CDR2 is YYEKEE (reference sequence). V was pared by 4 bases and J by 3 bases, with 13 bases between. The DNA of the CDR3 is TGTGCCAGCAGCCTCCTTGCTGGACACTATGGCTACACCTTC. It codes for CASSLLAGHYGYTF.

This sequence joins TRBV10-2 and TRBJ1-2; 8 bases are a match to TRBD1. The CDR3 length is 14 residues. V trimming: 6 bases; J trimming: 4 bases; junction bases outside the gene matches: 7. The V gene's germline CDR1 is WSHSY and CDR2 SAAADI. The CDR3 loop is CASRGVDRGYGYTF. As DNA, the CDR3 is TGCGCCAGCAGGGGAGTAGACAGGGGCTATGGCTACACCTTC.

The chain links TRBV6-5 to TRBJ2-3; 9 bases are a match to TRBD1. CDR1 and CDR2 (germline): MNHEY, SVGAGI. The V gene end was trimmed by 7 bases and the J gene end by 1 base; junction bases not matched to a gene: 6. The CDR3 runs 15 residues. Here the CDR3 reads CASKMWTGGTDTQYF. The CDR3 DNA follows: TGTGCCAGCAAAATGTGGACAGGGGGCACAGATACGCAGTATTTT.

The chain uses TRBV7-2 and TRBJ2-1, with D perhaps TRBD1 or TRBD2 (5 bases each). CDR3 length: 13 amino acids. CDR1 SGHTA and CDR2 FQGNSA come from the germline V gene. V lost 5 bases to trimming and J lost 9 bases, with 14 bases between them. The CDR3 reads CASSLGTETEQFF. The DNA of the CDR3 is TGTGCCAGCAGCCTTGGGACGGAGACTGAGCAGTTCTTC.

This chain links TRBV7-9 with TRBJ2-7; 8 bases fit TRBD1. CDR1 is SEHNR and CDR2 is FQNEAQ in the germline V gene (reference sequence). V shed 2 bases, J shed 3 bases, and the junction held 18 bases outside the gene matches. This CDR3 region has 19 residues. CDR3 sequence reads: CASSLYGRGFGTGGYEQYF. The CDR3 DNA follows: TGTGCCAGCAGCTTATATGGCAGGGGTTTCGGGACAGGAGGCTACGAGCAGTACTTC.